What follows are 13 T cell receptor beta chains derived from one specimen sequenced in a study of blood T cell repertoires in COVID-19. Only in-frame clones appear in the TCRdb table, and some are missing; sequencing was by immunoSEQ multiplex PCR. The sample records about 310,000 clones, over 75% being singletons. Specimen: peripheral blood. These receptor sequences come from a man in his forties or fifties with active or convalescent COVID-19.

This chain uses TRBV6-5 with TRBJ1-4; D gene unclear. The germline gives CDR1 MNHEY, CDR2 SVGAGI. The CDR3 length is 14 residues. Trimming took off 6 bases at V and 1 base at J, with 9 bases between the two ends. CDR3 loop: CASRRGLTNEKLFF. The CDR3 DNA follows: TGTGCCAGCAGACGAGGTCTAACTAATGAAAAACTGTTTTTT.

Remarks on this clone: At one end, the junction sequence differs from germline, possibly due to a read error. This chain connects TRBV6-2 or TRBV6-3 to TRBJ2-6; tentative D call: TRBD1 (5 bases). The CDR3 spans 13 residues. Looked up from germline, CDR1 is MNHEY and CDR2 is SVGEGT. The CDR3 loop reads CASSYSGVNVLTF. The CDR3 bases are TGTGCCAGCAGTTACTCAGGGGTCAACGTCCTGACTTTC.

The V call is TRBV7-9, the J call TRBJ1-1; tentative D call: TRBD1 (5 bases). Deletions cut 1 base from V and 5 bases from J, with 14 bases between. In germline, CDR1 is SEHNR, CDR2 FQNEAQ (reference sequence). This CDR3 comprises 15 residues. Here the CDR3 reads CASSLGQQGETEAFF. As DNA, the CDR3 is TGTGCCAGCAGCTTAGGACAGCAGGGCGAGACTGAAGCTTTCTTT.

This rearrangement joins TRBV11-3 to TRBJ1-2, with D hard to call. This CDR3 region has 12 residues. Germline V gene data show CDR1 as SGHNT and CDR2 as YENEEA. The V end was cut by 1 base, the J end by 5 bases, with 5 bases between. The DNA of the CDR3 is TGTGCCAGCAGCTTAGGAGGGTATGGCTACACCTTC. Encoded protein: CASSLGGYGYTF. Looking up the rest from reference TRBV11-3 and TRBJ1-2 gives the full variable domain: EAGVVQSPRYKIIEKKQPVAFWCNPISGHNTLYWYLQNLGQGPELLIRYENEEAVDDSQLPKDRFSAERLKGVDSTLKIQPAELGDSAVYLCASSLGGYGYTFGSGTRLTVV.

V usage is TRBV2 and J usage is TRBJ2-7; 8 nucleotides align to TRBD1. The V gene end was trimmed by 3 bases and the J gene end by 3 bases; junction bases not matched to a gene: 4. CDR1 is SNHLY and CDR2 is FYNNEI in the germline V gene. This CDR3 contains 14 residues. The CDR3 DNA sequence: TGTGCCAGCAGTGAGCAGGGGGCACTCTACGAGCAGTACTTC. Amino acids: CASSEQGALYEQYF.

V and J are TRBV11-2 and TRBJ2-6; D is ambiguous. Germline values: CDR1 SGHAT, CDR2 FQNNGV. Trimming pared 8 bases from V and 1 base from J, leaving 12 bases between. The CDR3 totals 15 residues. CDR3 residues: CASPTRQSGANVLTF. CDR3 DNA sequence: TGTGCCAGCCCAACCCGACAATCTGGGGCCAACGTCCTGACTTTC. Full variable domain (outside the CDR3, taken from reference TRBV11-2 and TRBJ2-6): EAGVAQSPRYKIIEKRQSVAFWCNPISGHATLYWYQQILGQGPKLLIQFQNNGVVDDSQLPKDRFSAERLKGVDSTLKIQPAKLEDSAVYLCASPTRQSGANVLTFGAGSRLTVL.

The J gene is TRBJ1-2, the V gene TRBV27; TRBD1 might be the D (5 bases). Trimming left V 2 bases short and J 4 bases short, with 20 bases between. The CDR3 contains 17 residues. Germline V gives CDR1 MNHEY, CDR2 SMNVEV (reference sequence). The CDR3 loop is CASSLGAGPSLLYGYTF. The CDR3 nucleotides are TGTGCCAGCAGTTTAGGGGCAGGTCCGAGCCTACTCTATGGCTACACCTTC.

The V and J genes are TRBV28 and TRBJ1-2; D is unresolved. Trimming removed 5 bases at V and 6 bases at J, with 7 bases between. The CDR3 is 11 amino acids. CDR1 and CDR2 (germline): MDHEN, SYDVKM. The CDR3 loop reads CASSPVDGYTF. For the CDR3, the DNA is TGTGCCAGCAGTCCGGTGGATGGCTACACCTTC.

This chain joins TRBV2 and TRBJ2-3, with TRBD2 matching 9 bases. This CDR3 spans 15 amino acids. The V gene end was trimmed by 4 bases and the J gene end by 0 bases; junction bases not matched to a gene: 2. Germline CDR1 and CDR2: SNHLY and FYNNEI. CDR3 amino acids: CASSALAGSTDTQYF. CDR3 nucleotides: TGTGCCAGCAGTGCGCTAGCGGGGAGCACAGATACGCAGTATTTT.

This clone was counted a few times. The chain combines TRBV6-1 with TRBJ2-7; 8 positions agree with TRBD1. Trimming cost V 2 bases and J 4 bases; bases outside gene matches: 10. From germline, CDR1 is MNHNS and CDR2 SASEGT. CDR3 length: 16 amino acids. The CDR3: CASSEYLGTGGYEQYF. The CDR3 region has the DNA TGTGCCAGCAGTGAATACCTCGGGACAGGAGGATACGAGCAGTACTTC.

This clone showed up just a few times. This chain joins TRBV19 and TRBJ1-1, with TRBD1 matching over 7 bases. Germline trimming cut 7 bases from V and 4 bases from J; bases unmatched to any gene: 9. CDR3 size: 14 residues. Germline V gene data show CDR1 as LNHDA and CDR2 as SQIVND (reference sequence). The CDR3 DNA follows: TGTGCCAGTATCCCTTCGACAGGGCCCACTGAAGCTTTCTTT. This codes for CASIPSTGPTEAFF.

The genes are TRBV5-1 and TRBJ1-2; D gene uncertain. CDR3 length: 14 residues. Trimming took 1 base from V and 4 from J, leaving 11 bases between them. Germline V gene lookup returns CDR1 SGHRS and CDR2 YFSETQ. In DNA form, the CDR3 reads TGCGCCAGCAGCTTGTCGTCAAGCGGCTATGGCTACACCTTC. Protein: CASSLSSSGYGYTF.

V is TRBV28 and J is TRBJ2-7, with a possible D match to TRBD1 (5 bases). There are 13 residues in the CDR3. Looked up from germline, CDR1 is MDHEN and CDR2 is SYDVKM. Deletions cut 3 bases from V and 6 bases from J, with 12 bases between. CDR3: CASSFGAPGEQYF. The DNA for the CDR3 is TGTGCCAGCAGTTTTGGGGCCCCGGGCGAGCAGTACTTC.